This T cell receptor beta chain was captured in a study of T cells in Graves' hyperthyroidism and ophthalmopathy. Notes on the study in general: Most clonotypes expanded in thyroid above 0.001 were likewise present in blood.

With regard to this clonotype: Its antigen is as yet unknown.

The J segment lost 2 bases and the V segment lost 2 bases, leaving 4 bases of the junction unmatched. The CDR3 contains 15 residues. Per the germline V gene, CDR1 is SGHAT and CDR2 is FQNNGV. The CDR3 regions of TCR beta were amplified from RNA transcripts. Primed by the HTBI set, a first-round RT-PCR was run on the TCR CDR3. Each CDR3 protein is one row after TCRdb ran MiXCR on the multiplex PCR reads. The table records a few hundred thousand distinct CDR3 sequences, roughly 20% of them present only once. Together with thyroid ultrasound, orbital computed tomography, serum thyroxine and TRAb, clinical symptoms were used for diagnoses.

Sequences were obtained from blood. The genes are TRBV11-2 and TRBJ2-7, with 9 bases that match TRBD2. This TCR was sampled from a young man with Graves' hyperthyroidism. CDR3 bases: TGTGCCAGCAGCTTAACTAGCGGGCCACCCTACGAGCAGTACTTC. This sequence encodes CASSLTSGPPYEQYF.